These 18 T cell receptor delta chains were sequenced from one sample in a study of γδ T cells in repeated Plasmodium falciparum infection. Gammadelta T cells were flow-sorted from PBMC into Vgamma9/Vdelta2+ and Vdelta2-negative populations for bulk analysis. TCRdb used CATT to re-call clones from the multiplex PCR reads. The sample lists around 46,000 delta-chain clones; roughly 2% were seen once. What was sequenced was gamma-delta T cells from blood. The receptors originated from a pool of human donors (malaria-infected and uninfected, not separated).

This clone was seen a handful of times. TCRdb's protein for this DNA is that of a much larger clone and differs from the translation at residue 7, likely a read error; the protein shown is the DNA translation. The CDR3 DNA sequence: TGTGCTCTTGGGGAAGCCCCCTTCCTCGAGGTAAGGGGTTTTTCCCCCGATAAACTCATCTTC. Translating gives CALGEAPFLEVRGFSPDKLIF. No J gene was named, though the V gene is TRDV1; TRDD3 reflects the table's D call only, with no check against the DNA. There are 21 residues in the CDR3. Germline CDR1 and CDR2: TSWWSYY and QGS.

The sample holds many counts of this clone. This chain connects TRDV1 to TRDJ1, with 10 bases matching TRDD3. This CDR3 spans 20 amino acids. Germline values: CDR1 TSWWSYY, CDR2 QGS. The junction had 18 bases not matched to a gene; V was cut back by 3 bases and J by 2 bases. The CDR3 spells CALGEPYRSLGDIWTDKLIF. The CDR3 coding sequence is TGTGCTCTTGGGGAGCCCTACAGGAGTCTGGGGGATATATGGACCGATAAACTCATCTTT.

This clone was counted between two and nine times. The TCRdb protein, from a much larger clone, departs from this DNA's translation at residue 7, likely by read error; the protein shown derives from the DNA. This chain connects TRAV38-2/DV8 to TRDJ1; TRDD3 agrees at 12 bases. TCRdb records no J gene; here it was assigned by comparing the DNA to germline. CDR3 length equals 24 residues. V was pared by 1 base and J by 1 base, with 26 bases of the junction left unmatched. Germline V gives CDR1 TSESDYY, CDR2 QEAYKQQN. The CDR3 spells CAYRSFKYFQATYWGIPATDKLIF. In DNA form, the CDR3 reads TGTGCTTATAGGAGCTTCAAATACTTCCAAGCTACGTACTGGGGGATACCGGCCACCGATAAACTCATCTTT.

Concerning this clone itself: TCRdb lists the protein of a much larger clone for this DNA, which differs at residue 7, so this is likely a read error; the protein given here is translated from the DNA itself. Other nucleotide sequences in the sample specify the same CDR3. The V gene is TRDV1, the J gene TRDJ1; 13 nucleotides agree with TRDD3. No J segment appears in TCRdb, so it was assigned here by matching the sequence to germline. Germline-derived CDR1 and CDR2 are TSWWSYY and QGS. The CDR3 runs 20 residues. V was clipped by 3 bases and J by 3 bases; unmatched bases: 16. The CDR3 reads CALGDALPYWGIRGADKLIF. The CDR3 coding sequence is TGTGCTCTTGGGGACGCATTGCCTTACTGGGGGATACGGGGGGCCGATAAACTCATCTTT.

This clone was counted many times. The protein TCRdb gives is from a much larger clone and does not agree with this DNA's translation at residue 14, likely a read error; the protein shown here comes from the DNA. The chain recombines TRAV36/DV7 with TRDJ1; D might be TRDD3 (6 bases). The J gene, left out of TCRdb, was set here by checking the DNA against germline. CDR1 and CDR2 from the germline V gene are VTNFRS and LTSSGIE (reference sequence). V was shortened by 4 bases and J by 3 bases, with 31 bases between the two germline ends. The CDR3 totals 19 residues. The chain's CDR3 is CAVLALRWGSPTYADKLIF. CDR3 coding DNA: TGTGCTGTGCTTGCCTTACGATGGGGATCGCCGACCTACGCCGATAAACTCATCTTT.

On this clone itself: This DNA translates differently at residue 11 from the TCRdb protein, which is that of a much larger clone; a read error is likely, and the protein shown is the DNA's own translation. The rearrangement links TRAV38-2/DV8 to TRDJ1; 13 bases are a match to TRDD3. TCRdb lists no J gene, so it was determined here by aligning the DNA to germline. The V segment lost 2 bases and the J segment 2 bases; nucleotides outside the gene matches: 33. The CDR3 has 26 amino acids. In germline, CDR1 is TSESDYY, CDR2 QEAYKQQN. This CDR3 is CAYRRGPLPTPVPYWGIRVGTDKLIF. CDR3 nucleotides: TGTGCTTATAGGAGAGGCCCCCTTCCTACACCAGTCCCTTACTGGGGGATACGCGTGGGGACCGATAAACTCATCTTT.

This clone has just a few counts. TCRdb has a much larger clone's protein, which differs at residue 13 from the translation of this DNA, likely because of a read error; what is shown is the protein translated from the DNA. At the DNA level, this CDR3 is encoded by other sequences in the same sample as well. The gene calls are TRDV1 and TRDJ2, with TRDD3 matching 7 bases. As TCRdb names no J gene, one was assigned here on the basis of a DNA match to germline. This CDR3 is 24 amino acids long. Looked up from germline, CDR1 is TSWWSYY and CDR2 is QGS. The J segment lost 4 bases and the V segment lost 5 bases, leaving 34 bases of the junction unmatched. In DNA, the CDR3 is TGTGCTCTTGGGAAGCGTTTGGCAATACTTTTCAAATTCCTTGGGGATATGTCGACAGCACAACTCTTCTTT. Translated, it gives CALGKRLAILFKFLGDMSTAQLFF.

As regards this clone: This is likely an artifact of a read error, given a far larger clone one base away. The same CDR3 can be traced to other DNA sequences in this sample. The J gene is uncalled and the V gene is TRDV1; TRDD3, the table's D call, lacks a check against the DNA. CDR3 length: 23 amino acids. CDR1 is TSWWSYY, CDR2 QGS, per germline. CDR3 loop: CALGESTSFLLLLGDRYTDKLIF. As DNA, the CDR3 is TGTGCTCTTGGGGAATCCACCAGCTTCCTTCTACTACTGGGGGATAGGTACACCGATAAGCTCATCTTT.

The chain joins TRDV1 to TRDJ1; D unclear. No J gene is reported in TCRdb; it was inferred here by comparing the DNA with germline. The germline gives CDR1 TSWWSYY, CDR2 QGS. The length of the CDR3 is 17 residues. The V and J ends lost 2 bases and 8 bases respectively, with 24 bases between them. DNA of the CDR3: TGTGCTCTTGGGGAAACATTCAAGGGCCCTCTAGGAGAGAAACTCATCTTT. It translates to CALGETFKGPLGEKLIF.

This clone was seen a handful of times. The protein in TCRdb stems from a much larger clone and differs at residue 3 from this DNA's translation, likely a read error; here the protein is translated from the DNA. The chain joins TRDV1 to TRDJ1; weak D call: TRDD3 (7 bases). The J gene is absent in TCRdb and was assigned here via DNA matching to germline. CDR1 and CDR2 (germline): TSWWSYY, QGS. The CDR3 runs 22 residues. CDR3 bases: TGTGCTCCTGGGCCCGCCCTCTTCCTCGGACTACTGGGGACGCCGGGGGGCGATAAACTCATCTTT. The encoded protein is CAPGPALFLGLLGTPGGDKLIF.

This clone appeared a few times. This DNA's translation differs at residue 3 from TCRdb's protein, which comes from a much larger clone; a read error is likely, and the protein shown is translated from the DNA. The rearrangement uses TRDV3 and TRDJ1, with 8 bases that match TRDD3. There are 15 residues in the CDR3. Germline CDR1 TVYSNPD, CDR2 GDNSRS (reference sequence). The junction had 11 bases not matched to a gene; V was cut back by 5 bases and J by 0 bases. The CDR3 protein is CAIYLGILNTDKLIF. CDR3 DNA: TGTGCCATTTACCTGGGGATACTCAACACCGATAAACTCATCTTT.

This clone came up a few times. TCRdb's protein for this DNA is that of a much larger clone and differs from the translation at residue 3, likely a read error; the protein shown is the DNA translation. V and J are TRDV1 and TRDJ1; 11 nucleotides match TRDD3. TCRdb supplies no J gene; here it was assigned by aligning the nucleotide sequence to germline. Germline V CDR1 and CDR2: TSWWSYY, QGS. This CDR3 comprises 21 residues. The CDR3 sequence is CAPGDSFLLWGIQGYTDKLIF. Written as DNA, the CDR3 is TGTGCTCCTGGGGACTCATTCCTACTCTGGGGGATACAGGGGTACACCGATAAACTCATCTTT.

This clone has a handful of counts. One base separates it from a far larger clone, so it is likely a read error. Other DNA sequences from this sample encode an identical CDR3 as well. This chain uses TRDV1 with TRDJ1; TRDD3 matches 9 bases. The J gene, missing from TCRdb, was assigned here through DNA to germline matching. The V gene's germline CDR1 is TSWWSYY and CDR2 QGS. The CDR3 has 24 amino acids. The ends lost 6 bases at V and 0 bases at J; junction bases unmatched: 32. CDR3 amino acids: CALGEDLCSRGYAFGKKYTDKLIF. CDR3 nucleotide sequence: TGTGCTCTTGGAGAAGACCTGTGTTCTCGGGGATACGCTTTCGGTAAAAAGTACACCGATAAACTCATCTTT.

This clone was observed a handful of times. Given a far larger clone just one base away, this is likely a sequencing read error. The same CDR3 is also encoded by other DNA sequences in this sample. TRDV1 is the V gene, and the J gene was not called; the table names TRDD3, a call not compared with the DNA. The germline CDR1 and CDR2 sequences are TSWWSYY and QGS. The CDR3 runs to 23 residues. In DNA, the CDR3 is TGTGCTCTTGGGGAACTTAATAGGGCCTTCCTAAAACGCGGGGGAGCCCCCTCCGATAAACTCATCTTC. It is translated as CALGELNRAFLKRGGAPSDKLIF.

This clone has at least ten counts. A far larger clone lies a single base away; this is likely a read error. The sample holds other DNA sequences that translate to the same CDR3. J is TRDJ1 and V is TRDV1; 9 positions match TRDD3. TCRdb is silent on the J gene; assignment here came from matching the DNA to germline. Germline V gene sequence: CDR1 TSWWSYY, CDR2 QGS. Unmatched junction bases numbered 22, after V lost 8 bases and J lost 0 bases. The CDR3 is 20 amino acids. CDR3 sequence reads: CALRGGGYPGILGYTDKLIF. For the CDR3, the DNA is TGTGCTCTTAGAGGGGGGGGATACCCTGGGATACTGGGGTACACCGATAAACTCATCTTT.

Regarding this clone: This likely reflects a read error, since a far larger clone is one base away. At the DNA level, this CDR3 is encoded by other sequences in the same sample as well. No J gene was named, though the V gene is TRDV3; the table's D call TRDD3 went unverified against the DNA. The CDR3 is 18 amino acids. Germline lookup yields CDR1 TVYSNPD and CDR2 GDNSRS (reference sequence). CDR3 residues: CAFGFYWGIRLTTDKLIF. Written as DNA, the CDR3 is TGTGCCTTTGGGTTCTACTGGGGGATACGCCTCACCACCGATAAACTCATTTTT.

Of note for this clone: A far larger clone lies a single base away; this is likely a read error. The identical CDR3 is also encoded by other nucleotide sequences in the sample. J is TRDJ1 and V is TRDV1; D tentatively reads TRDD2 or TRDD3 (9 bases each). TCRdb gives no J gene; it was assigned here by matching the DNA to germline. The CDR3 runs to 22 residues. With 4 bases removed from V and 4 bases from J, the gap between germline ends came to 37 bases. Germline V lookup: CDR1 TSWWSYY, CDR2 QGS. Here the CDR3 reads CALGGKPSYGGLLGDTDDKLIF. CDR3 DNA: TGTGCTCTTGGGGGGAAACCTTCCTACGGGGGCTTACTGGGGGACACTGACGATAAACTCATCTTT.

This clone was counted at least ten times. A far larger clone is one nucleotide away, so this likely arose from a read error. This sample includes further DNA sequences coding for the same CDR3. The chain has TRDV3 and TRDJ1, with TRDD2 as a possible D gene (5 bases). As TCRdb names no J gene, one was assigned here on the basis of a DNA match to germline. The CDR3 runs to 19 residues. The ends were cut back, 4 bases at V and 2 bases at J, with 32 bases in the middle. In germline, CDR1 is TVYSNPD, CDR2 GDNSRS (reference sequence). The CDR3: CASITLLPIFPSETDKLIF. DNA for the CDR3: TGTGCCTCCATCACCCTACTTCCCATCTTCCCTTCGGAGACCGATAAACTCATCTTT. Full variable domain (rest looked up from reference TRDV3 and TRDJ1): CDKVTQSSPDQTVASGSEVVLLCTYDTVYSNPDLFWYRIRPDYSFQFVFYGDNSRSEGADFTQGRFSVKHILTQKAFHLVISPVRTEDSATYYCASITLLPIFPSETDKLIFGKGTRVTVEP.